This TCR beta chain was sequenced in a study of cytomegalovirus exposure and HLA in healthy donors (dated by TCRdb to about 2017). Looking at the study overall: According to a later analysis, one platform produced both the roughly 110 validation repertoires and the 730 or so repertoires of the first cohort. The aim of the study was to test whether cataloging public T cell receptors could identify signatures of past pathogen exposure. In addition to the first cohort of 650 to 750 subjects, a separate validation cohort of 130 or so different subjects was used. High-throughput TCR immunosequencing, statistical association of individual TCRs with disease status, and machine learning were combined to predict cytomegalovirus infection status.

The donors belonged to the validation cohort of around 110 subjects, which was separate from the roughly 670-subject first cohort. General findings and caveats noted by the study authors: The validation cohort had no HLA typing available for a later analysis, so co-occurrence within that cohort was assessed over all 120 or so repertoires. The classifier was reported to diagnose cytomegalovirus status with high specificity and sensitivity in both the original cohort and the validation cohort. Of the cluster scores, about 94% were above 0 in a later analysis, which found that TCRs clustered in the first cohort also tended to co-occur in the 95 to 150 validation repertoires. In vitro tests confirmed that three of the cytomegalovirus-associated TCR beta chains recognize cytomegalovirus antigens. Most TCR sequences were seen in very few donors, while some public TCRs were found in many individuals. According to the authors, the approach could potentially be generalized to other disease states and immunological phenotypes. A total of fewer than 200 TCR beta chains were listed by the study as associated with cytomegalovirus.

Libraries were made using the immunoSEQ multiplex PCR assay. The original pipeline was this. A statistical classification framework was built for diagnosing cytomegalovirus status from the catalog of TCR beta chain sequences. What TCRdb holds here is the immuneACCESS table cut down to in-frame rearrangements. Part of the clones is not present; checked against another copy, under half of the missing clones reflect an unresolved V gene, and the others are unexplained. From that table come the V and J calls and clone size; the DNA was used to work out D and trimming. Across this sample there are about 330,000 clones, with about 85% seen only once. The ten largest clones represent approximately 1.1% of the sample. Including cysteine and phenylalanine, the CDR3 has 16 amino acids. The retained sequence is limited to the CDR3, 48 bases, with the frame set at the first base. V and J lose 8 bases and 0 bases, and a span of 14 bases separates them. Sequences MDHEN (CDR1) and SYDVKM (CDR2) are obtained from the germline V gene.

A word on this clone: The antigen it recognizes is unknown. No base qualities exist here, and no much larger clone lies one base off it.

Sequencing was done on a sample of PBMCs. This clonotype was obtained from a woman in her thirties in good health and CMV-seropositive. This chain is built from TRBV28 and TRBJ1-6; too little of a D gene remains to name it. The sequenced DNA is TGTGCCAGCCAATCGCAGCGCGGCTCCTATAATTCACCCCTCCACTTT. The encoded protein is CASQSQRGSYNSPLHF. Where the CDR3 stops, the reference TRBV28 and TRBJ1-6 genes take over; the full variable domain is DVKVTQSSRYLVKRTGEKVFLECVQDMDHENMFWYRQDPGLGLRLIYFSYDVKMKEKGDIPEGYSVSREKKERFSLILESASTNQTSMYLCASQSQRGSYNSPLHFGNGTRLTVT.